This T cell receptor (beta chain) was retrieved from a study of T-cell memory formation after mild COVID-19. Notes on this clonotype: Its antigen is currently unknown.

5'RACE primed at constant segments yielded TCR alpha and TCR beta cDNA libraries bearing sample barcodes and UMIs. TCRdb reanalysed the 5' RACE reads using MiXCR and keeps one entry per CDR3 protein. The sample includes roughly 190,000 distinct CDR3 sequences, approximately 16% of them seen just once. General study results and limits: Whether second-wave clones peaking at day 37 were SARS-CoV-2 specific went unconfirmed.

This CDR3 is built from 15 residues. Germline lookup yields CDR1 MNHEY and CDR2 SVGAGI. With V trimmed by 2 bases and J by 2 bases, 3 bases remained unmatched. This sequence joins TRBV6-5 and TRBJ2-7, with 10 positions matching TRBD2. This TCR came from an adult woman who had mild COVID-19 (a few samples of this study predate the infection). Cell type and time point are not known. Sequences were obtained from PBMCs or a T cell subset sorted from them (not recorded which). The DNA for the CDR3 is TGTGCCAGCAGTTACGGTAGCGGGAGGCCCTACGAGCAGTACTTC. Translation gives CASSYGSGRPYEQYF.